This entry lists 3 T cell receptor beta chains sequenced from one sample in a study of CD8 T cells in ankylosing spondylitis. MiXCR, run by TCRdb on the 5' RACE reads, gives a single entry per CDR3 protein. The top ten clones hold about 8% of a sample with some 290,000 distinct CDR3 sequences, approximately 20% of them seen once. Source material: blood, either unsorted or a sorted T cell fraction (not recorded which). The receptors stem from a male donor with ankylosing spondylitis or in good health (not recorded which).

The chain combines TRBV6-5 with TRBJ1-1; tentatively, D is TRBD1 (6 bases). The CDR3 spans 15 residues. CDR1 and CDR2 from the germline V gene are MNHEY and SVGAGI. The V end was cut by 0 bases, the J end by 3 bases, with 11 bases between. The chain's CDR3 is CASSYSTGPYTEAFF. DNA for the CDR3: TGTGCCAGCAGTTACTCGACAGGTCCCTACACTGAAGCTTTCTTT.

The CDR3, as DNA: TGCGCCAGCAGACAGGGGGGGATGAACACCGGGGAGCTGTTTTTT. The encoded protein is CASRQGGMNTGELFF. The V call is TRBV5-1, the J call TRBJ2-2, with D perhaps TRBD1 (8 bases). Germline V CDR1 and CDR2: SGHRS, YFSETQ. The CDR3 runs to 15 residues. The V gene lost 5 bases and the J gene lost 1 base, with 12 bases spanning the gap.

This clonotype came up a few times. Here the CDR3 reads CASSQGQPGGNEQFF. The CDR3 nucleotides read TGTGCCAGCAGCCAAGGGCAGCCGGGGGGCAATGAGCAGTTCTTC. This chain connects TRBV3-1 to TRBJ2-1; TRBD2 agrees at 7 bases. The germline V gene encodes CDR1 LGHDT and CDR2 YNNKEL (reference sequence). After removal of 1 base from V and 6 bases from J, the junction contained 6 bases not matched to a gene. The CDR3 sequence is 15 residues long.